This entry describes one T cell receptor beta chain. The data derive from a study of blood T cell repertoires in COVID-19. Looking at the study overall: The samples span acute and convalescent COVID-19 from the United States, Italy and Spain. The cDNA or gDNA used as material had been derived from T cells, B-cell-depleted T cells, or PBMCs.

In the original processing: Reference gene primer amplification gave nucleated cell count estimates. The table came from immunoSEQ multiplex PCR; TCRdb's copy has only in-frame clones and leaves some out. D and trimming come from the DNA, and the V and J calls and clone size come from that table. The repertoire has approximately 210,000 clones, 80% to 90% of them found once; the top ten carry 2% to 2.5%. V lost 0 bases to trimming and J lost 8 bases, with 11 bases between them. Germline-derived CDR1 and CDR2 are SGDLS and YYNGEE. The CDR3 totals 13 residues. The chain has TRBV9 and TRBJ1-2; D unresolved. The sequence came from a man under 40 who had recovered from COVID-19. Sequences were obtained from peripheral blood. CDR3 in DNA: TGTGCCAGCAGCGTAGTCAGGCGAGGGGGCTACACCTTC. Protein product: CASSVVRRGGYTF.